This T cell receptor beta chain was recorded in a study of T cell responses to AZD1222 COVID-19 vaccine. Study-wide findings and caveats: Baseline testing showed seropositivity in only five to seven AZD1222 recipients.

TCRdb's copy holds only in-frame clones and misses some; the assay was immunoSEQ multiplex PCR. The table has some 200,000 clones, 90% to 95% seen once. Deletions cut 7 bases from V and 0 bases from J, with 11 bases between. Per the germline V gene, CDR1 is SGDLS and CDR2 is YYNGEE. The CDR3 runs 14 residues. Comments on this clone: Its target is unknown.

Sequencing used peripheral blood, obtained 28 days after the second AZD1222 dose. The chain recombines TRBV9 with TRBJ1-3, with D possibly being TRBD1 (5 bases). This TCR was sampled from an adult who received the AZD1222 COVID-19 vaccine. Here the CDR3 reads CASGGEASGNTIYF. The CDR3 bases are TGTGCCAGCGGGGGGGAGGCCTCTGGAAACACCATATATTTT.